Below are 25 T cell receptor beta chains sequenced from a single sample in a study of PD-1 blockade in classical Hodgkin lymphoma. The time point is: cycle 4 day 1 (C4D1), after less than seven weeks of nivolumab. Each of the patients experienced relapse following autologous stem cell transplantation, and their brentuximab vedotin exposure differed. Clones were read by immunoSEQ multiplex PCR, and TCRdb kept only the in-frame ones, dropping some. The sample carries 45,000 to 55,000 clones, 65% to 80% recorded once. The source material was peripheral blood mononuclear cells (PBMCs), sampled before the fourth cycle of nivolumab. All receptors come from a human donor with classical Hodgkin lymphoma.

This clone was recorded only once. CDR3 residues: CSAGQGVTDTQYF. In DNA form, the CDR3 reads TGCAGCGCAGGACAGGGGGTCACAGATACGCAGTATTTT. The chain carries TRBV29-1 and TRBJ2-3, with 10 bases aligning to TRBD1. The CDR3 contains 13 residues. With 7 bases clipped from V and 2 bases from J, the junction kept 3 bases outside the gene matches. Germline V gene sequence: CDR1 SQVTM, CDR2 ANQGSEA.

The chain combines TRBV7-3 with TRBJ1-2; 9 bases are a match to TRBD1. Germline V gene sequence: CDR1 SGHTA, CDR2 FQGTGA. V gave up 3 bases and J gave up 4 bases; unmatched junction bases: 0. The CDR3 runs 13 residues. The CDR3 sequence is CASSLGQGYGYTF. In nucleotides, the CDR3 is TGTGCCAGCAGCTTGGGACAGGGCTATGGCTACACCTTC.

The V call is TRBV7-2, the J call TRBJ2-3, with TRBD2 identical over 12 bases. The CDR3 sequence is 16 residues long. Germline trimming cut 5 bases from V and 8 bases from J; bases unmatched to any gene: 11. The germline V gene has CDR1 SGHTA and CDR2 FQGNSA. The CDR3 protein is CASSQLAGGILGTQYF. The DNA of the CDR3 is TGTGCCAGCAGCCAACTAGCGGGAGGTATCTTGGGTACGCAGTATTTT.

The genes are TRBV7-3 and TRBJ1-1; D ambiguous. Germline assignment: CDR1 SGHTA and CDR2 FQGTGA. The V gene lost 2 bases and the J gene lost 8 bases, with 9 bases spanning the gap. This CDR3 spans 12 amino acids. In DNA form, the CDR3 reads TGTGCCAGCAGCTTAGGTGGTATCGAAGCTTTCTTT. Translated, it gives CASSLGGIEAFF.

This clone was seen just once. The genes are TRBV6-5 and TRBJ2-5; 7 nucleotides line up with TRBD1. This CDR3 has 15 amino acids. V lost 6 bases to trimming and J lost 5 bases; unmatched junction nucleotides: 12. Germline lookup yields CDR1 MNHEY and CDR2 SVGAGI. The CDR3 sequence: CASRRTGQTGETQYF. Here the CDR3 DNA reads TGTGCCAGCAGGCGGACAGGACAAACTGGGGAGACCCAGTACTTC.

V and J are TRBV6-5 and TRBJ2-1; no clear D gene. Germline CDR1 reads MNHEY; CDR2 reads SVGAGI. The length of the CDR3 is 15 residues. Between the trimmed V and J ends, which lost 6 bases and 10 bases, there was a span of 22 bases. The CDR3 DNA is TGTGCCAGCAGCTCAAAGACCAAAACGATGAGGGAGCAGTTCTTC. This sequence encodes CASSSKTKTMREQFF.

This clone has more than one count but fewer than ten. This sample also contains other DNA sequences that code for the same CDR3. The chain recombines TRBV28 with TRBJ1-2; D call uncertain. The CDR3 runs 12 residues. V gave up 3 bases and J gave up 4 bases, with 6 bases separating them. Germline V gene lookup returns CDR1 MDHEN and CDR2 SYDVKM. The CDR3 DNA sequence: TGTGCCAGCAGTTTCGGAAGCTATGGCTACACCTTC. Its translation: CASSFGSYGYTF.

This chain uses TRBV7-6 with TRBJ2-5; D may be TRBD2 (6 bases). The CDR3 covers 13 residues. Germline V gives CDR1 SGHVS, CDR2 FNYEAQ. Trimming left V 6 bases short and J 7 bases short, with 15 bases between. CDR3 sequence: CASSADGGRTQYF. DNA of the CDR3: TGTGCCAGCAGTGCCGACGGGGGACGGACCCAGTACTTC.

The chain combines TRBV11-3 with TRBJ1-4; 7 nucleotides agree with TRBD1. After removal of 5 bases from V and 8 bases from J, the junction contained 11 bases not matched to a gene. The germline V gene has CDR1 SGHNT and CDR2 YENEEA. CDR3 length: 15 residues. CDR3 nucleotide sequence: TGTGCCAGCAGCCCTAATTCCTGGGACAGCGAAAAACTGTTTTTT. This sequence encodes CASSPNSWDSEKLFF.

This clone was picked up one time. The J gene is TRBJ1-3, the V gene TRBV28, with TRBD1 as a possible D gene (5 bases). In germline, CDR1 is MDHEN, CDR2 SYDVKM. The CDR3 is made up of 16 amino acids. Trimming took off 4 bases at V and 9 bases at J, with 22 bases between the two ends. CDR3 DNA sequence: TGTGCCAGCAGTTCCCCTACGTCGGGACCCCCGACCACCATATATTTT. Its translation: CASSSPTSGPPTTIYF.

The sample holds a few counts of this clone. V usage is TRBV10-1 and J usage is TRBJ2-1, with 9 bases matching TRBD2. V shed 5 bases and J 6 bases; nucleotides not matched to a gene: 5. Germline CDR1 WNHNN, CDR2 SYGVQD (reference sequence). The CDR3 is 14 residues long. CDR3: CASSRTSEANEQFF. As DNA, the CDR3 is TGCGCCAGCAGTCGGACTAGCGAGGCCAATGAGCAGTTCTTC.

The chain is built from TRBV7-9 and TRBJ2-1; TRBD2 matches at 7 bases. The CDR3 extends over 14 amino acids. Germline CDR1 is SEHNR and CDR2 is FQNEAQ (reference sequence). With V trimmed by 3 bases and J by 4 bases, 3 bases remained unmatched. The CDR3 spells CASSFGGGYNEQFF. CDR3 nucleotides: TGTGCCAGCAGCTTTGGGGGAGGGTACAATGAGCAGTTCTTC.

V and J are TRBV7-9 and TRBJ2-7, with TRBD1 matching 8 bases. J gave up 3 bases and V 5 bases, and 9 bases lay outside the gene matches. Germline CDR1 and CDR2: SEHNR and FQNEAQ (reference sequence). The CDR3 spans 15 residues. CDR3 in amino acids: CASSPGRTGFYEQYF. The CDR3 DNA reads as TGTGCCAGCAGCCCCGGTCGGACAGGGTTCTACGAGCAGTACTTC.

V usage is TRBV25-1 and J usage is TRBJ2-7; 10 bases match TRBD1. The germline gives CDR1 MGHDK, CDR2 SYGVNS. Unmatched junction bases numbered 5, after V lost 6 bases and J lost 3 bases. This CDR3 has 14 amino acids. CDR3: CASSPGQGYYEQYF. The CDR3 coding sequence is TGTGCCAGCAGCCCGGGACAGGGGTACTACGAGCAGTACTTC.

The chain couples TRBV6-1 to TRBJ2-3; D may match TRBD1 or TRBD2 (5 bases each). With 3 bases removed from V and 1 base from J, the gap between germline ends came to 17 bases. Per germline, CDR1 MNHNS and CDR2 SASEGT. CDR3 length equals 17 residues. CDR3 loop: CASSDDAFGDGTDTQYF. The DNA of the CDR3 is TGTGCCAGCAGTGATGATGCCTTCGGGGACGGCACAGATACGCAGTATTTT.

The chain carries TRBV6-5 and TRBJ2-1; D not resolved. V was cut by 6 bases and J by 12 bases, with 15 bases left in between. Germline V gives CDR1 MNHEY, CDR2 SVGAGI. The CDR3 length is 12 residues. The CDR3: CASSPPARGQFF. The CDR3 nucleotides are TGTGCCAGCAGCCCCCCGGCGCGCGGGCAGTTCTTC.

CDR3 DNA: TGTGCCAGCAGCTTGGACGCCTTCGGAGGCAATCAGCCCCAGCATTTT. This codes for CASSLDAFGGNQPQHF. The chain is built from TRBV5-5 and TRBJ1-5; unclear D gene. In germline, CDR1 is SGHKS, CDR2 YYEKEE (reference sequence). The CDR3 is made up of 16 amino acids. The V gene lost 0 bases and the J gene lost 2 bases, with 12 bases spanning the gap.

CDR3 DNA: TGTGCCAGCAGTCCCCCCGGCCTTCTCTACGAGCAGTACTTC. It translates to CASSPPGLLYEQYF. The chain carries TRBV6-5 and TRBJ2-7, with unresolved D. CDR1 and CDR2 from the germline V gene are MNHEY and SVGAGI. V lost 5 bases and J lost 3, with 14 bases in between. This CDR3 has 14 residues.

V and J are TRBV18 and TRBJ1-5; 8 bases are a match to TRBD1. The trim removed 5 bases at V and 2 bases at J, leaving 8 bases unmatched. CDR3 length: 16 residues. Germline V gene sequence: CDR1 KGHSH, CDR2 LQKENI. CDR3 coding DNA: TGTGCCAGCTCATTTGCAGGGGGCGGAGGCAATCAGCCCCAGCATTTT. Translated: CASSFAGGGGNQPQHF.

This clone was seen a single time. The chain joins TRBV7-9 to TRBJ2-1; 11 bases map to TRBD2. The V gene's germline CDR1 is SEHNR and CDR2 FQNEAQ (reference sequence). V was clipped by 5 bases and J by 10 bases; unmatched bases: 10. The CDR3 is 15 residues long. CDR3 DNA sequence: TGTGCCAGCAGCCCAGTACTAGCGGGAGTTGGGGAGCAGTTCTTC. The encoded protein is CASSPVLAGVGEQFF.

CDR3 coding DNA: TGTGCCAGCAGCGTACGACTAGCGGGCTACAATGAGCAGTTCTTC. This sequence encodes CASSVRLAGYNEQFF. V usage is TRBV9 and J usage is TRBJ2-1; 10 nucleotides line up with TRBD2. Germline V gives CDR1 SGDLS, CDR2 YYNGEE. The CDR3 extends over 15 amino acids. The V and J ends lost 1 base and 3 bases, in that order; junction bases with no gene match: 1.

The V and J genes are TRBV5-4 and TRBJ2-7; 9 bases map to TRBD2. Germline values: CDR1 SGHNT, CDR2 YYREEE (reference sequence). V lost 4 bases to trimming and J lost 6 bases; unmatched junction nucleotides: 11. The CDR3 length is 15 residues. CDR3 loop: CASSGGTSHPSEQYF. The CDR3 bases are TGTGCCAGCAGCGGGGGGACTAGCCACCCTAGCGAGCAGTACTTC.

This chain connects TRBV10-2 to TRBJ2-3; 7 positions match TRBD2. The CDR3 contains 18 residues. In germline, CDR1 is WSHSY, CDR2 SAAADI. Losses at the gene ends were 3 bases for V and 1 base for J; bases not matched to a gene: 13. The CDR3 nucleotides are TGCGCCAGCAGTGATTTCGTGAGGTGGGAGGGAGGCACAGATACGCAGTATTTT. It encodes CASSDFVRWEGGTDTQYF.

V usage is TRBV6-1 and J usage is TRBJ2-7, with D perhaps TRBD1 or TRBD2 (5 bases each). Per the germline V gene, CDR1 is MNHNS and CDR2 is SASEGT. The length of the CDR3 is 13 residues. Between the trimmed V and J ends, which lost 11 bases and 3 bases, there was a span of 17 bases. This CDR3 is CARSQGRGYEQYF. For the CDR3, the DNA is TGTGCCCGGAGCCAGGGTCGGGGCTACGAGCAGTACTTC.

CDR3 in amino acids: CATTLEGPKANEQYF. In nucleotides, the CDR3 is TGTGCCACCACATTAGAGGGTCCCAAAGCTAACGAGCAGTACTTC. The chain joins TRBV6-1 to TRBJ2-7; D may be TRBD2 (5 bases). The CDR3 is 15 amino acids. V was clipped by 10 bases and J by 5 bases, with 24 bases between them. Germline V gene data show CDR1 as MNHNS and CDR2 as SASEGT.